Here is one TCR beta chain with its context. The CDR3 extends over 16 amino acids. The junction had 8 bases not matched to a gene; V was cut back by 4 bases and J by 2 bases. CDR1 is GTSNPN, CDR2 SVGIG, per germline (reference sequence). The data were taken from a study of T cell responses to AZD1222 COVID-19 vaccine. Looking at the study overall: Timing groups of about 4 and about 12 weeks for second doses were pooled.

Sequencing was performed with immunoSEQ multiplex PCR; in TCRdb, only in-frame clones are kept and a portion is missing. In the table there are about 160,000 clones, about 90% of which are singletons. Sequenced here: peripheral blood, sampled on day 0 of AZD1222 vaccination. The TCR comes from an adult in good health. The gene calls are TRBV30 and TRBJ1-6, with 7 bases aligning to TRBD1. In nucleotides, the CDR3 is TGTGCCTGGACCTTCAGCGGGACAGCCTATAATTCACCCCTCCACTTT. Its translation is CAWTFSGTAYNSPLHF.